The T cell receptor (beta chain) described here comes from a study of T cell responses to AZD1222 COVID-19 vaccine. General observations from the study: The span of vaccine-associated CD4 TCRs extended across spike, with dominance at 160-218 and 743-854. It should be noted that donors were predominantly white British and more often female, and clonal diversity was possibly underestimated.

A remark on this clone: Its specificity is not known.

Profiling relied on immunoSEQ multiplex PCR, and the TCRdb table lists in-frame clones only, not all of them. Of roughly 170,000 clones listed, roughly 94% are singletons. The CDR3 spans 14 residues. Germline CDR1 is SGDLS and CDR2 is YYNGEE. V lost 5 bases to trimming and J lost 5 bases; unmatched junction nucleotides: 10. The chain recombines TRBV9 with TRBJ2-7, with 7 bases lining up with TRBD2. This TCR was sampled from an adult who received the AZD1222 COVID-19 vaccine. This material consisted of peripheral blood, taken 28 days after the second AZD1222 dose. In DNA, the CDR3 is TGTGCCAGCAGTTTCGAGACTAGCACCGACGAGCAGTACTTC. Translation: CASSFETSTDEQYF.